This is a list of T cell receptor beta chains from one sample in a study of OX40 agonist ivuxolimab in advanced cancers. Generated by immunoSEQ multiplex PCR, the TCRdb table keeps only in-frame clones and is missing some. This sample has nearly 80,000 clones, with around four fifths found just once. The sequenced sample was CD4+ or CD8+ T cells sorted from blood, obtained in a trial of the OX40 agonist ivuxolimab. The receptors derive from an adult with an advanced solid tumor such as melanoma, head and neck, liver or kidney cancer. The CDR3 runs from the conserved cysteine through the conserved F or W. D genes are given only for firm matches. Not all rows give a size; the values are once, few, many and, for expanded clones, a class.

CDR3 length,V gene,clone size,D gene,J gene,CDR3 DNA,CDR3 protein
14,TRBV2,.,.,TRBJ2-2,TGTGCCAGCCAAGTGGGGCGCGGCACCGGGGAGCTGTTTTTT,CASQVGRGTGELFF
14,TRBV7-8,few,.,TRBJ1-5,TGTGCCAGCAGCTTAATCGCGAGCAATCAGCCCCAGCATTTT,CASSLIASNQPQHF
15,TRBV2,.,TRBD2,TRBJ2-1,TGTGCCAGCACCTCCATGCCGGGACTAACAAATGAGCAGTTCTTC,CASTSMPGLTNEQFF
15,TRBV19,.,.,TRBJ2-5,TGTGCCAGTAGTCTAGGACTGGCACACCAAGAGACCCAGTACTTC,CASSLGLAHQETQYF
14,TRBV2,few,TRBD1,TRBJ1-5,TGTGCCAGCAGTCAACAGGGGGCAAATCAGCCCCAGCATTTT,CASSQQGANQPQHF
15,TRBV13,.,TRBD1,TRBJ2-7,TGTGCCAGCAGCTTCAGGGGGCAGGGGGGCTACGAGCAGTACTTC,CASSFRGQGGYEQYF
18,TRBV19,.,.,TRBJ1-6,TGTGCCAGTAACACTCGACGAGGAGGGAGCTCCTATAATTCACCCCTCCACTTT,CASNTRRGGSSYNSPLHF
16,TRBV12-5,.,TRBD1,TRBJ1-5,TGTGCTAGTGGTTTGGCCTTGGGACAGGCAGATCAGCCCCAGCATTTT,CASGLALGQADQPQHF
15,TRBV18,.,TRBD1,TRBJ2-7,TGTGCCAGCTCAATGATGACAGGGGCGGACTACGAGCAGTACTTC,CASSMMTGADYEQYF
16,TRBV4-1,.,TRBD1,TRBJ1-2,TGCGCCAGCAGCCAAGTCGGGACAGGGGAGATCTATGGCTACACCTTC,CASSQVGTGEIYGYTF
17,TRBV7-9,.,.,TRBJ2-3,TGTGCCAGCAGGAGGGGATGGGACGTAACTAGCACAGATACGCAGTATTTT,CASRRGWDVTSTDTQYF
14,TRBV5-6,.,TRBD2,TRBJ2-5,TGTGCCAGCAGCTTGACCGGGACTAGACAGACCCAGTACTTC,CASSLTGTRQTQYF
12,TRBV28,few,.,TRBJ1-5,TGTGCCAGCAGCCCTTCGAGTCAGCCCCAGCATTTT,CASSPSSQPQHF
13,TRBV19,.,.,TRBJ2-7,TGTGCCAGTAGTAGGGGTTACTACGTCGAGCAGTACTTC,CASSRGYYVEQYF
18,TRBV19,few,.,TRBJ1-1,TGTGCCAGTAGTATTCGATCATCCGTCCGGGGCGGAATCACTGAAGCTTTCTTT,CASSIRSSVRGGITEAFF